A selection of T cell receptor beta chains follows, all from one sample in a study of blood T cell repertoires in COVID-19. The data were produced by immunoSEQ multiplex PCR, yet TCRdb's version contains in-frame clones alone and is incomplete. The table lists tens of thousands of clones, 90% of them singletons. The sample taken for sequencing was peripheral blood. The source of these receptors is a man in his forties or fifties with acute or convalescent COVID-19. The CDR3 runs from the conserved cysteine through the conserved F or W. The D gene is left open where the match is weak. The size field is filled for only some rows; it gives once, few, many or a size class.

v_gene	abundance	j_gene	d_gene	len	CDR3aa	CDR3nt
TRBV7-2	-	TRBJ2-7	-	13	CASSAGGGREQYF	TGTGCCAGCAGCGCTGGAGGGGGCAGGGAGCAGTACTTC
TRBV19	-	TRBJ2-2	-	10	CATGTGELFF	TGTGCCACGGGCACCGGGGAGCTGTTTTTT
TRBV9	-	TRBJ1-5	TRBD1	17	CASSEGDSPNSNQPQHF	TGTGCCAGCAGCGAGGGGGACAGCCCCAATAGCAATCAGCCCCAGCATTTT
TRBV11-2	-	TRBJ1-6	-	15	CASSLGGLSNSPLHF	TGTGCCAGCAGCTTAGGAGGGCTGAGTAATTCACCCCTCCACTTT
TRBV28	-	TRBJ1-4	TRBD1	16	CASSTGPGLLNEKLFF	TGTGCCAGTTCGACAGGGCCGGGCCTTTTAAATGAAAAACTGTTTTTT
TRBV5-1	-	TRBJ1-3	-	13	CASSSEDRYTIYF	TGCGCCAGCAGCAGCGAGGACAGATACACCATATATTTT
TRBV5-1	-	TRBJ2-1	TRBD2	15	CASRVAGNSYNEQFF	TGCGCCAGCCGCGTAGCGGGAAACTCCTACAATGAGCAGTTCTTC
TRBV6-2/TRBV6-3	-	TRBJ1-2	-	14	CASSWASGPHGYTF	TGTGCCAGCAGTTGGGCCTCTGGCCCCCATGGCTACACCTTC
TRBV7-9	-	TRBJ1-2	-	15	CASSRPSLGSGGYTF	TGTGCCAGCAGCCGACCAAGTTTGGGATCGGGAGGCTACACCTTC
TRBV18	-	TRBJ1-5	TRBD1	15	CASSPPDRGNQPQHF	TGTGCCAGCTCACCCCCGGACAGGGGGAATCAGCCCCAGCATTTT
TRBV29-1	-	TRBJ2-1	-	14	CSVATVVSYNEQFF	TGCAGCGTCGCTACGGTGGTTTCCTACAATGAGCAGTTCTTC
TRBV30	-	TRBJ1-2	TRBD1	15	CAWSEPRRGLYGYTF	TGTGCCTGGAGTGAGCCCCGAAGGGGGCTCTATGGCTACACCTTC
TRBV11-2	-	TRBJ2-7	-	17	CASSFSTVPISGYEQYF	TGTGCCAGCAGCTTCTCGACAGTTCCAATTTCAGGCTACGAGCAGTACTTC
TRBV28	-	TRBJ1-2	TRBD1	13	CASSLDRVFGYTF	TGTGCCAGCAGCCTGGACAGGGTCTTTGGCTACACCTTC
TRBV27	-	TRBJ2-3	-	11	CASILGDTQYF	TGTGCCAGCATCCTAGGAGATACGCAGTATTTT
TRBV5-4	-	TRBJ2-1	-	14	CASSLLAGSYEQFF	TGTGCCAGCAGCTTGCTCGCAGGCAGCTATGAGCAGTTCTTC
TRBV6-5	-	TRBJ1-4	TRBD1	15	CASSYSMAGGEKLFF	TGTGCCAGCAGTTACTCGATGGCAGGGGGCGAAAAACTGTTTTTT
TRBV7-2	-	TRBJ1-2	TRBD1	14	CASRQRTGLNGYTF	TGTGCCAGCAGGCAGCGGACAGGGCTCAATGGCTACACCTTC
TRBV19	-	TRBJ1-5	TRBD1	16	CASSFPRQGGNQPQHF	TGTGCCAGTAGTTTCCCTCGACAGGGGGGGAATCAGCCCCAGCATTTT
TRBV29-1	-	TRBJ1-3	-	15	CSVGGGGTSGNTIYF	TGCAGCGTTGGGGGAGGAGGGACGAGTGGAAACACCATATATTTT
TRBV6-5	once	TRBJ1-6	-	15	CASSYSGRGSSPLHF	TGTGCCAGCAGTTACTCTGGACGGGGTAGTTCACCCCTCCACTTT
TRBV11-1	-	TRBJ2-7	TRBD2	12	CASGAGVYEQYF	TGTGCCAGCGGGGCGGGGGTCTACGAGCAGTACTTC
TRBV6-2/TRBV6-3	-	TRBJ2-3	-	17	CASSYSSRGGWTDTQYF	TGTGCCAGCAGTTACTCGAGCAGGGGCGGGTGGACAGATACGCAGTATTTT
TRBV19	-	TRBJ2-3	TRBD2	14	CASSISAGGGTQYF	TGTGCCAGTAGTATCAGCGCGGGAGGGGGTACGCAGTATTTT
TRBV7-8	-	TRBJ2-1	-	13	CASSSTVYNEQFF	TGTGCCAGCAGCTCCACGGTCTACAATGAGCAGTTCTTC
TRBV7-7	-	TRBJ1-3	-	16	CASSPDQGSSGNTIYF	TGTGCTAGCAGCCCAGACCAAGGTAGCAGTGGAAACACCATATATTTT
TRBV11-3	-	TRBJ2-1	TRBD1	15	CASSSWTGGKDEQFF	TGTGCCAGCAGCTCTTGGACAGGGGGCAAAGATGAGCAGTTCTTC
TRBV7-2	-	TRBJ2-3	-	15	CASSLLPTSTDTQYF	TGTGCCAGCAGCTTACTGCCGACTAGCACAGATACGCAGTATTTT
TRBV4-2	-	TRBJ1-3	-	15	CASSQVALSGNTIYF	TGTGCCAGCAGCCAAGTCGCACTCTCTGGAAACACCATATATTTT
TRBV6-4	-	TRBJ2-3	-	14	CASSPGLSTDTQYF	TGTGCCAGCAGCCCGGGACTCAGCACAGATACGCAGTATTTT
TRBV27	-	TRBJ2-1	-	14	CASSFHGSHNEQFF	TGTGCCAGCAGTTTTCACGGGAGTCACAATGAGCAGTTCTTC
TRBV9	-	TRBJ2-2	-	17	CASSVPSEQSNTGELFF	TGTGCCAGCAGCGTACCTAGCGAGCAGTCGAACACCGGGGAGCTGTTTTTT
TRBV11-3	once	TRBJ1-1	-	13	CASSAPGGTEAFF	TGTGCCAGCAGCGCCCCGGGGGGCACTGAAGCTTTCTTT
TRBV19	-	TRBJ2-7	TRBD1	17	CASSIRQGDSVFYEQYF	TGTGCCAGTAGTATAAGACAGGGGGATTCTGTCTTCTACGAGCAGTACTTC
TRBV4-1	-	TRBJ2-2	-	17	CASSQDPDRASPGELFF	TGCGCCAGCAGCCAAGATCCAGACAGAGCCTCCCCCGGGGAGCTGTTTTTT
TRBV6-5	-	TRBJ1-2	TRBD1	14	CASSYRGGGYGYTF	TGTGCCAGCAGTTACCGAGGGGGCGGCTATGGCTACACCTTC
TRBV6-5	-	TRBJ2-2	-	13	CASSYFRLGELFF	TGTGCCAGCAGTTACTTCAGGCTTGGGGAGCTGTTTTTT
TRBV18	-	TRBJ2-7	TRBD2	16	CASSPPGTSGTYEQYF	TGTGCCAGCTCACCACCTGGGACTAGCGGGACCTACGAGCAGTACTTC
TRBV24-1	-	TRBJ1-1	TRBD1	13	CATRTGGNTEAFF	TGTGCCACGAGGACAGGGGGAAACACTGAAGCTTTCTTT
TRBV6-5	-	TRBJ2-1	TRBD2	15	CASSYLRGDYNEQFF	TGTGCCAGCAGTTACTTGCGGGGGGACTACAATGAGCAGTTCTTC